Detailed here is one T cell receptor (beta chain). Its specificity is not known. This sample stems from a study of T cells after yellow fever vaccination. Study details: When fractions had low cell numbers, they were prepared with SMART-Seq v4 Ultra Low Input. Study results and caveats: Reappearance after the booster was observed for most primary-vaccination clones (roughly 97% CD4, roughly 90% CD8). The secondary response showed a weaker magnitude and a faster peak, day 5 versus 15.

Each CDR3 protein is one row after TCRdb ran MiXCR on the 5' RACE reads. The sample has about 300,000 distinct CDR3 sequences, 6.8% seen once; the top ten hold 18%. Germline V lookup: CDR1 MNHEY, CDR2 SVGAGI. CDR3 size: 15 residues. Trimming removed 0 bases from V and 1 base from J, with 7 bases in between. The origin of this receptor is a man between 18 and 29 years old who received the YFV17D yellow fever vaccine. The chain couples TRBV6-5 to TRBJ1-5; the D is unclear. The sample in question was PBMCs, obtained roughly 45 days after the first yellow fever vaccination. The CDR3 loop is CASSYSWWSNQPQHF. Written as DNA, the CDR3 is TGTGCCAGCAGTTACTCGTGGTGGAGCAATCAGCCCCAGCATTTT.